Shown below are 22 T cell receptor beta chains from a single sample sequenced in a study of blood T cell repertoires in COVID-19. Here immunoSEQ multiplex PCR was the method, and the copy in TCRdb shows in-frame clones only, minus some. The table shows fewer than 80,000 clones, with about 70% occurring only once. The sequenced material came from peripheral blood. Receptor source: a man between 60 and 75 years old with acute or convalescent COVID-19.

The table lists this clone with a count of one. The rearrangement joins TRBV9 to TRBJ1-1; D is unclear. Germline V gene sequence: CDR1 SGDLS, CDR2 YYNGEE. V lost 1 base, J lost 0 bases, and 4 bases lay in between. The length of the CDR3 is 13 residues. CDR3 sequence: CASSVSLNTEAFF. The CDR3 region has the DNA TGTGCCAGCAGCGTATCTCTGAACACTGAAGCTTTCTTT. The whole variable domain, remainder taken from reference TRBV9 and TRBJ1-1, is DSGVTQTPKHLITATGQRVTLRCSPRSGDLSVYWYQQSLDQGLQFLIQYYNGEERAKGNILERFSAQQFPDLHSELNLSSLELGDSALYFCASSVSLNTEAFFGQGTRLTVV.

The chain is built from TRBV23-1 and TRBJ1-5; possibly TRBD1 for D (6 bases). TRBV23-1 is treated as an ORF (open reading frame) with a function not yet certain. The CDR3 sequence is 18 residues long. The V end lost 2 bases, the J end lost 0 bases, and 17 bases lay between the germline ends. The CDR3 DNA follows: TGCGCCAGCAGTCAACCTCAGTTGGGGGCGTATAGCAATCAGCCCCAGCATTTT. Residues: CASSQPQLGAYSNQPQHF.

The V call is TRBV11-2, the J call TRBJ2-3, with 8 nucleotides matching TRBD2. The CDR3 is 14 residues long. Trimming cost V 7 bases and J 7 bases; bases outside gene matches: 10. Germline CDR1 reads SGHAT; CDR2 reads FQNNGV. In DNA form, the CDR3 reads TGTGCCAGCACCGGGGGGGCAGGACCTTATACGCAGTATTTT. Translation: CASTGGAGPYTQYF.

This clone was found once. This chain uses TRBV7-9 with TRBJ2-7, with D uncertain. The CDR3 loop spans 12 amino acids. Trimming pared 4 bases from V and 3 bases from J, leaving 7 bases between. The germline gives CDR1 SEHNR, CDR2 FQNEAQ (reference sequence). The CDR3 reads CASSYLVYEQYF. CDR3 DNA: TGTGCCAGCAGCTATTTAGTCTACGAGCAGTACTTC.

This clone occurred a few times. This chain uses TRBV6-6 with TRBJ1-1, with D unresolved. This CDR3 region has 12 residues. Trimming took 4 bases from V and 10 from J, leaving 13 bases between them. Germline V gene lookup returns CDR1 MNHNY and CDR2 SVGAGI (reference sequence). CDR3 amino acids: CASSSTPLRAFF. The CDR3 region has the DNA TGTGCCAGCAGTTCGACTCCCCTGAGAGCTTTCTTT.

The chain couples TRBV5-4 to TRBJ2-3, with 7 bases matching TRBD2. Germline V gene data show CDR1 as SGHNT and CDR2 as YYREEE (reference sequence). After removal of 4 bases from V and 0 bases from J, the junction contained 5 bases not matched to a gene. CDR3 length: 15 residues. For the CDR3, the DNA is TGTGCCAGCAGCCCTGGGAGGGATAGCACAGATACGCAGTATTTT. Its translation is CASSPGRDSTDTQYF.

CDR3 coding DNA: TGTGCCAGTAGTATAGCTTTGAGTTTCTTAGGGGGCAATGAGCAGTTCTTC. Its translation is CASSIALSFLGGNEQFF. The genes are TRBV19 and TRBJ2-1; D might be TRBD1 (6 bases). The CDR3 runs 17 residues. Looked up from germline, CDR1 is LNHDA and CDR2 is SQIVND (reference sequence). V was cut by 1 base and J by 6 bases, with 19 bases left in between.

CDR3 nucleotides: TGTGCCAGCAGGTCGGGGGGTAGCTCTGGAAACACCATATATTTT. The encoded protein is CASRSGGSSGNTIYF. The chain employs TRBV28 and TRBJ1-3, with D tentatively TRBD1 (5 bases). V dropped 6 bases and J dropped 0 bases, with 12 bases sitting between them. Germline lookup yields CDR1 MDHEN and CDR2 SYDVKM. This CDR3 is 15 amino acids long.

The CDR3 spells CASSEQVQETQYF. The DNA for the CDR3 is TGTGCCAGCAGTGAACAGGTCCAAGAGACCCAGTACTTC. This rearrangement joins TRBV25-1 to TRBJ2-5; D is ambiguous. Between the trimmed V and J ends, which lost 2 bases and 1 base, there was a span of 5 bases. The CDR3 runs to 13 residues. Germline loops: CDR1 MGHDK, CDR2 SYGVNS.

The J gene is TRBJ2-5, the V gene TRBV12-3 or TRBV12-4; D gene uncertain. This CDR3 spans 13 amino acids. The ends were cut back, 6 bases at V and 7 bases at J, with 15 bases in the middle. In nucleotides, the CDR3 is TGTGCCAGCAGGAACCTAGGATCCAGGACCCAGTACTTC. Amino acids: CASRNLGSRTQYF.

The sample holds a few counts of this clone. The chain links TRBV7-3 to TRBJ1-2, with 7 bases that match TRBD1. This CDR3 has 15 residues. V was clipped by 3 bases and J by 2 bases; unmatched bases: 6. Looked up from germline, CDR1 is SGHTA and CDR2 is FQGTGA. For the CDR3, the DNA is TGTGCCAGCAGCTTTGGGCCGGGACAGAACTATGGCTACACCTTC. As protein: CASSFGPGQNYGYTF. The variable domain in full, completed from reference TRBV7-3 and TRBJ1-2, reads GAGVSQTPSNKVTEKGKYVELRCDPISGHTALYWYRQSLGQGPEFLIYFQGTGAADDSGLPNDRFFAVRPEGSVSTLKIQRTERGDSAVYLCASSFGPGQNYGYTFGSGTRLTVV.

CDR3: CATSRGRGSTDTQYF. CDR3 nucleotide sequence: TGTGCCACCAGCAGAGGGCGGGGGAGCACAGATACGCAGTATTTT. The J gene is TRBJ2-3, the V gene TRBV15; 7 bases line up with TRBD2. This CDR3 has 15 residues. Looked up from germline, CDR1 is LNHNV and CDR2 is YYDKDF (reference sequence). After removal of 1 base from V and 0 bases from J, the junction contained 1 base not matched to a gene.

This chain connects TRBV4-1 to TRBJ2-5; D is possibly TRBD1 (5 bases). The V gene's germline CDR1 is MGHRA and CDR2 YSYEKL. This CDR3 has 15 amino acids. The V and J ends lost 0 bases and 5 bases respectively, with 13 bases between them. As DNA, the CDR3 is TGCGCCAGCAGCCAAGATCAGGGTAGGGCTGAGACCCAGTACTTC. Translation gives CASSQDQGRAETQYF.

The chain has TRBV12-3 or TRBV12-4 and TRBJ2-7, with 7 positions matching TRBD1. Unmatched junction bases numbered 8, after V lost 9 bases and J lost 3 bases. This CDR3 contains 13 residues. CDR3 loop: CARPLQGDYEQYV. The CDR3 region has the DNA TGTGCCAGACCTTTGCAGGGGGACTACGAGCAGTACGTC.

This clone was detected a few times. The chain employs TRBV5-1 and TRBJ2-7; 8 nucleotides align to TRBD1. This CDR3 is built from 14 residues. CDR1 SGHRS and CDR2 YFSETQ come from the germline V gene. V dropped 5 bases and J dropped 7; count of bases not matched to a gene: 11. CDR3 sequence reads: CASRTDRDVREQYF. DNA of the CDR3: TGCGCCAGCAGGACGGACAGGGATGTAAGGGAGCAGTACTTC.

This chain connects TRBV9 to TRBJ2-7, with unresolved D. Deletions cut 4 bases from V and 2 bases from J, with 13 bases between. From germline, CDR1 is SGDLS and CDR2 YYNGEE. The CDR3 loop spans 14 amino acids. This chain's CDR3 is CASSPHMAAYEQYF. The CDR3 DNA reads as TGTGCCAGCAGCCCCCACATGGCAGCCTACGAGCAGTACTTC.

The chain couples TRBV7-9 to TRBJ2-1, with 12 bases matching TRBD2. Germline CDR1 SEHNR, CDR2 FQNEAQ (reference sequence). The CDR3 covers 17 residues. V was clipped by 10 bases and J by 4 bases; unmatched bases: 14. The CDR3 protein is CAIPTSGSDPDYNEQFF. CDR3 nucleotide sequence: TGTGCCATACCGACTAGCGGGAGCGACCCAGATTACAATGAGCAGTTCTTC.

This chain uses TRBV7-9 with TRBJ2-7, with 7 positions matching TRBD2. V was clipped by 5 bases and J by 2 bases; unmatched bases: 3. CDR1 is SEHNR and CDR2 is FQNEAQ in the germline V gene (reference sequence). The CDR3 extends over 13 amino acids. The DNA of the CDR3 is TGTGCCAGCAGCCCTAGCGGTCCCTACGAGCAGTACTTC. It is translated as CASSPSGPYEQYF.

The chain employs TRBV19 and TRBJ1-1; maybe TRBD1 (5 bases). The CDR3 runs to 15 residues. V lost 9 bases and J 0 bases, leaving 17 bases between the germline ends. Germline V gene data show CDR1 as LNHDA and CDR2 as SQIVND (reference sequence). The CDR3 coding sequence is TGTGCCAGCAGGCGACAGACGCACATGAACACTGAAGCTTTCTTT. Its protein is CASRRQTHMNTEAFF.

J is TRBJ2-5 and V is TRBV7-9; D gene ambiguous. The V end was cut by 9 bases, the J end by 3 bases, with 8 bases between. The length of the CDR3 is 11 residues. Germline V gene sequence: CDR1 SEHNR, CDR2 FQNEAQ (reference sequence). For the CDR3, the DNA is TGTGCCAGTGACACCGAAGAGACCCAGTACTTC. Its protein product is CASDTEETQYF.

This chain joins TRBV12-3 or TRBV12-4 and TRBJ1-6; no clear D. The CDR3 covers 12 residues. The V end lost 5 bases, the J end lost 13 bases, and 12 bases lay between the germline ends. The CDR3 nucleotides are TGTGCCAGCAGTGACGGAGCGTACCCCCTCCACTTT. Protein: CASSDGAYPLHF.

The chain combines TRBV19 with TRBJ2-1; D unclear. This CDR3 is 13 amino acids long. Germline V gene lookup returns CDR1 LNHDA and CDR2 SQIVND (reference sequence). The V end was cut by 7 bases, the J end by 7 bases, with 14 bases between. CDR3 coding DNA: TGTGCCAGTAACTCCCCCGGTCGGAATGAGCAGTTCTTC. It encodes CASNSPGRNEQFF.